The sequence of this TCR beta chain was determined in a study of T cell changes during pregnancy in multiple sclerosis. The count of this clone is one. Clones were sequenced by immunoSEQ multiplex PCR, and TCRdb holds only the in-frame ones, with some missing. The sample carries tens of thousands of clones, 90% to 95% recorded once. Germline V gene sequence: CDR1 SGHDT, CDR2 YYEEEE. With V trimmed by 0 bases and J by 0 bases, 5 bases remained unmatched. The length of the CDR3 is 17 residues. The chain has TRBV5-6 and TRBJ2-2, with 7 bases aligning to TRBD1. The sample here was CD4+ T cells from peripheral blood mononuclear cells, taken after pregnancy. The TCR sequence derives from a female donor with multiple sclerosis, enrolled in a pregnancy study. The CDR3 reads CASSLGPTGPNTGELFF. The CDR3 DNA sequence: TGTGCCAGCAGCTTGGGTCCGACAGGGCCGAACACCGGGGAGCTGTTTTTT.